Shown below are 12 T cell receptor beta chains from a single sample sequenced in a study of immune heterogeneity within non-small cell lung tumors. Multiplex PCR was performed with 32 V and 13 J primers, and it amplified TCR beta CDR3. MiXCR was run by TCRdb on the multiplex PCR reads, yielding one entry per CDR3 protein. The table lists more than 9,000 distinct CDR3 sequences, around 29% of them singletons, with about 11% in the top ten. Per sample, around 0.65 ug of bulk tumor genomic DNA was the template used. Surgical sampling yielded several biopsies per primary tumor (spaced far apart). Samples came from untreated patients having curative surgery for newly diagnosed non-small cell lung cancer. Sequencing was carried out using lung tumor tissue. The receptor source for this set is a man in his 60s with non-small cell lung cancer.

This clonotype was observed at least ten times. The rearrangement links TRBV6-2 or TRBV6-3 to TRBJ2-1; the match to TRBD2 covers 8 bases. The CDR3 spans 14 residues. The V gene's germline CDR1 is MNHEY and CDR2 SVGEGT. Unmatched junction bases numbered 4, after V lost 5 bases and J lost 4 bases. The CDR3 is CASSPGGAYNEQFF. The CDR3, as DNA: TGTGCCAGCAGTCCCGGGGGGGCATACAATGAGCAGTTCTTC.

The chain carries TRBV2 and TRBJ2-4; D ambiguous. CDR3 length: 14 residues. The V end was cut by 7 bases, the J end by 1 base, with 11 bases between. Germline V gene lookup returns CDR1 SNHLY and CDR2 FYNNEI. The DNA of the CDR3 is TGTGCCAGCACGCTAAGTAAGGCCAAAAACATTCAGTACTTC. This sequence encodes CASTLSKAKNIQYF.

This clonotype appeared many times. The chain has TRBV20-1 and TRBJ2-7; D is unresolved. V was trimmed by 3 bases and J by 0 bases, leaving 12 bases between them. In germline, CDR1 is DFQATT, CDR2 SNEGSKA (reference sequence). This CDR3 comprises 14 residues. In nucleotides, the CDR3 is TGCAGTGCTAGGGTTAGCACTCACTCCTACGAGCAGTACTTC. Its translation is CSARVSTHSYEQYF.

This clonotype was seen many times. The genes are TRBV5-1 and TRBJ2-5; the D call may be TRBD1 or TRBD2 (6 bases each). Germline CDR1 reads SGHRS; CDR2 reads YFSETQ. The CDR3 contains 15 residues. Trimming pared 4 bases from V and 4 bases from J, leaving 17 bases between. The CDR3 DNA reads as TGCGCCAGCAGCCTGGGCTCAACGGGGGCAGAGACCCAGTACTTC. Its protein is CASSLGSTGAETQYF.

This clonotype is medium-sized in the sample. The chain links TRBV30 to TRBJ1-6, with 12 bases that match TRBD1. After removal of 2 bases from V and 9 bases from J, the junction contained 2 bases not matched to a gene. The germline gives CDR1 GTSNPN, CDR2 SVGIG (reference sequence). This CDR3 spans 14 amino acids. The CDR3 sequence: CAWSPGQGASPLHF. Written as DNA, the CDR3 is TGTGCCTGGAGTCCGGGACAGGGGGCTTCACCCCTCCACTTT. The whole variable domain, filled in from reference TRBV30 and TRBJ1-6, reads SQTIHQWPATLVQPVGSPLSLECTVEGTSNPNLYWYRQAAGRGLQLLFYSVGIGQISSEVPQNLSASRPQDRQFILSSKKLLLSDSGFYLCAWSPGQGASPLHFGNGTRLTVT.

This clonotype was picked up many times. The chain is built from TRBV20-1 and TRBJ1-2, with 8 bases identical to TRBD1. This CDR3 spans 11 amino acids. CDR1 is DFQATT, CDR2 SNEGSKA, per germline (reference sequence). V lost 6 bases, J lost 7 bases, and 4 bases stayed unmatched. CDR3 in DNA: TGCAGTGCGACAGGGGATGGTGGCTACACCTTC. Translating it yields CSATGDGGYTF.

This chain uses TRBV7-8 with TRBJ2-2; D remains unclear. This CDR3 region has 13 residues. CDR1 is SGHVS and CDR2 is FQNEAQ in the germline V gene. The CDR3 coding sequence is TGTGTTAGCAGCTCACCGGGCCTCTCAGAGCTGTTTTTT. Protein sequence: CVSSSPGLSELFF.

A remark on this clonotype: This sequence may be a read error, since a much larger clone differs from it by one base. The V and J genes are TRBV7-3 and TRBJ2-5, with no clear D. V lost 5 bases to trimming and J lost 5 bases, with 12 bases between them. The CDR3 is 13 amino acids. The germline CDR1 and CDR2 sequences are SGHTA and FQGTGA. The CDR3 DNA reads TGTGCCAGCAGCCTTACATTGAAGGAGACCCAGTACTTC. Translation gives CASSLTLKETQYF. Supplemented by reference TRBV7-3 and TRBJ2-5, the full variable domain reads GAGVSQTPSNKVTEKGKYVELRCDPISGHTALYWYRQSLGQGPEFLIYFQGTGAADDSGLPNDRFFAVRPEGSVSTLKIQRTERGDSAVYLCASSLTLKETQYFGPGTRLLVL.

This chain joins TRBV6-5 and TRBJ1-2; 10 bases match TRBD1. This CDR3 is built from 15 residues. Losses at the gene ends were 0 bases for V and 8 bases for J; bases not matched to a gene: 6. The germline CDR1 and CDR2 sequences are MNHEY and SVGAGI. CDR3 in amino acids: CASSYSTGDRGGYTF. The CDR3 region has the DNA TGTGCCAGCAGTTACTCGACCGGGGACAGGGGCGGCTACACCTTC.

This clonotype was counted many times. The V call is TRBV7-2, the J call TRBJ1-1, with 8 bases identical to TRBD1. The J segment lost 1 base and the V segment lost 4 bases, leaving 5 bases of the junction unmatched. Germline CDR1 and CDR2: SGHTA and FQGNSA. The CDR3 consists of 15 residues. The CDR3 loop reads CASSYSGTGNTEAFF. CDR3 DNA sequence: TGTGCCAGCAGCTATTCCGGGACAGGGAACACTGAAGCTTTCTTT.

This clonotype was observed at least ten times. The rearrangement links TRBV5-6 to TRBJ2-7; 7 bases are shared with TRBD1. The CDR3 runs 15 residues. CDR1 and CDR2 (germline): SGHDT, YYEEEE. V lost 5 bases and J lost 0; bases outside the gene matches: 8. The CDR3 region is CASRRTGAFSYEQYF. The DNA for the CDR3 is TGTGCCAGCAGACGGACAGGAGCCTTCTCCTACGAGCAGTACTTC.

A note on this clonotype: The germline gene is not matched at one end of the junction; a read error may be the cause. Written as DNA, the CDR3 is TGCACCAGCAGCTTGCGAGCGGGAGTGATGAATGAGCAGTTCTTC. Its protein is CTSSLRAGVMNEQFF. The chain couples TRBV5-1 to TRBJ2-1; TRBD2 matches 8 bases. There are 15 residues in the CDR3. The germline V gene has CDR1 SGHRS and CDR2 YFSETQ.